The 8 T cell receptor beta chains below all came from one sample that was sequenced in a study of beta chain features in type 1 diabetes. Findings and caveats of the study: Shortening of TCRB CDR3s, moderate but significant, appeared in all four CD4+ subsets of Type 1 diabetes patients.

Sequencing targeted expressed TCRB transcripts, as all isolated RNA had been reverse transcribed. This table comes from immunoSEQ multiplex PCR, and its TCRdb copy is limited to in-frame clones, with some not included. Of a few hundred thousand clones in the sample, about 13% are singletons; the top ten hold under 0.02%. These receptors' targets are unknown. The sample taken for sequencing was naive CD4+ T cells from blood. Receptors were obtained from a man aged 30 to 39 with type 1 diabetes.

The chain employs TRBV15 and TRBJ2-6, with D hard to call. The CDR3 runs 14 residues. Trimming removed 6 bases from V and 3 bases from J, with 9 bases in between. Germline-derived CDR1 and CDR2 are LNHNV and YYDKDF (reference sequence). The CDR3 DNA sequence: TGTGCCACCAGTGAGGTGGGTGGGGCCAACGTCCTGACTTTC. The encoded protein is CATSEVGGANVLTF.

V gene TRBV5-1 combines with J gene TRBJ1-1; TRBD1 might be the D (5 bases). Germline CDR1 reads SGHRS; CDR2 reads YFSETQ. The CDR3 spans 14 residues. V lost 2 bases and J 4 bases, leaving 12 bases between the germline ends. Written as DNA, the CDR3 is TGCGCCAGCAGCTTTGGGCAGGGCGCCACTGAAGCTTTCTTT. It encodes CASSFGQGATEAFF.

This clone has just a few counts. This sequence joins TRBV7-9 and TRBJ2-7, with 10 bases aligning to TRBD2. The V gene end was trimmed by 3 bases and the J gene end by 3 bases; junction bases not matched to a gene: 2. From germline, CDR1 is SEHNR and CDR2 FQNEAQ (reference sequence). This CDR3 has 14 amino acids. The CDR3 protein is CASSFLAGDYEQYF. The CDR3 region has the DNA TGTGCCAGCAGCTTCCTAGCGGGAGACTACGAGCAGTACTTC.

Worth noting for this clone: Other DNA sequences in the same sample also yield this CDR3. This chain joins TRBV5-1 and TRBJ2-5; D gene uncertain. The germline V gene has CDR1 SGHRS and CDR2 YFSETQ. Trimming removed 3 bases from V and 5 bases from J, with 5 bases in between. This CDR3 spans 11 amino acids. CDR3 sequence reads: CASSSQETQYF. DNA for the CDR3: TGCGCCAGCAGCTCACAGGAGACCCAGTACTTC.

This clone was picked up many times. The V and J genes are TRBV29-1 and TRBJ2-3; tentative D call: TRBD1 (6 bases). CDR3 length: 14 amino acids. The germline V and J ends were trimmed by 3 bases and 4 bases, with 14 bases remaining between them. The germline V gene has CDR1 SQVTM and CDR2 ANQGSEA. CDR3 in DNA: TGCAGCGTTGATTCAGGGGATGGCGCAGATACGCAGTATTTT. It translates to CSVDSGDGADTQYF.

J is TRBJ2-7 and V is TRBV11-2; 8 bases are shared with TRBD2. Trimming took 1 base from V and 2 from J; bases not matched to a gene: 7. Germline CDR1 is SGHAT and CDR2 is FQNNGV. This CDR3 spans 16 amino acids. The DNA of the CDR3 is TGTGCCAGCAGCTTAGGTGGCGCGGGAGGAACCTACGAGCAGTACTTC. Residues: CASSLGGAGGTYEQYF.

This clone appeared a few times. This chain links TRBV6-5 with TRBJ2-1; no reliable D call. The CDR3 loop spans 13 amino acids. Trimming stripped 0 bases from V and 9 bases from J, with 9 bases between. Per the germline V gene, CDR1 is MNHEY and CDR2 is SVGAGI. The DNA of the CDR3 is TGTGCCAGCAGTTACTCCGCGCGTGGTGAGCAGTTCTTC. Its translation: CASSYSARGEQFF.

A remark on this clone: At one boundary the junction diverges from the germline segment, which might be a read error. The chain links TRBV7-7 to TRBJ2-3; 7 bases align to TRBD1. This CDR3 contains 13 residues. Germline values: CDR1 SSHAT, CDR2 FNYEAQ (reference sequence). CDR3 nucleotides: TGTGCTAGCAGCCCAGACAGGGAAAGTCCGCAGTATTTT. This gives the protein CASSPDRESPQYF.